A single sample is the source of the 25 T cell receptor beta chains below, sequenced in a study of lymphopenia after photon versus proton radiotherapy. This table comes from immunoSEQ multiplex PCR, and its TCRdb copy is limited to in-frame clones, with some not included. The profile covers tens of thousands of clones, with just over 90% appearing a single time and about 3.1% taken by the ten largest. The source material was peripheral blood, sampled from a patient treated with photon-based radiotherapy. These receptors were collected from a woman between 65 and 79 years old with pancreatic cancer.

The chain carries TRBV5-4 and TRBJ2-7; 9 positions match TRBD2. V gave up 4 bases and J gave up 1 base; unmatched junction bases: 3. There are 14 residues in the CDR3. CDR1 is SGHNT, CDR2 YYREEE, per germline (reference sequence). Written as DNA, the CDR3 is TGTGCCAGCAGCGGGACTAGCAGTTCCTACGAGCAGTACTTC. Translated, it gives CASSGTSSSYEQYF.

This chain connects TRBV5-1 to TRBJ1-3; TRBD1 might be the D (5 bases). With 2 bases removed from V and 2 bases from J, the gap between germline ends came to 17 bases. The CDR3 sequence is 17 residues long. CDR1 SGHRS and CDR2 YFSETQ come from the germline V gene. The CDR3 sequence is CASSLDPAGQTGNTIYF. DNA for the CDR3: TGCGCCAGCAGCTTAGACCCGGCAGGACAAACTGGAAACACCATATATTTT.

The chain recombines TRBV7-2 with TRBJ2-7, with 10 bases identical to TRBD2. Trimming removed 6 bases from V and 3 bases from J; junction bases left unmatched: 5. The CDR3 is 14 amino acids. Per germline, CDR1 SGHTA and CDR2 FQGNSA. The CDR3 loop reads CASSASGGLYEQYF. The CDR3 coding sequence is TGTGCCAGCAGTGCTAGCGGGGGTCTCTACGAGCAGTACTTC.

The chain is built from TRBV11-2 and TRBJ2-7, with TRBD1 identical over 10 bases. The CDR3 runs to 16 residues. In germline, CDR1 is SGHAT, CDR2 FQNNGV. V was clipped by 1 base and J by 5 bases; unmatched bases: 8. The CDR3 spells CASSLGMGQGNHEQYF. CDR3 nucleotides: TGTGCCAGCAGCTTAGGAATGGGACAGGGGAACCACGAGCAGTACTTC.

The V call is TRBV7-2, the J call TRBJ2-5, with TRBD2 matching 9 bases. The CDR3 has 14 amino acids. Germline CDR1 and CDR2: SGHTA and FQGNSA. V lost 0 bases, J lost 14 bases, and 10 bases stayed unmatched. The CDR3 loop is CASSLAQTSGVIYF. As DNA, the CDR3 is TGTGCCAGCAGCTTAGCCCAGACTAGCGGTGTGATTTACTTC.

The chain carries TRBV7-8 and TRBJ2-1; D remains unclear. The germline V gene has CDR1 SGHVS and CDR2 FQNEAQ. This CDR3 region has 15 residues. Between the trimmed V and J ends, which lost 5 bases and 4 bases, there was a span of 15 bases. The CDR3: CASSTPQKLYNEQFF. DNA for the CDR3: TGTGCCAGCAGCACCCCGCAGAAACTTTACAATGAGCAGTTCTTC.

The chain employs TRBV27 and TRBJ2-1; D is possibly TRBD1 (5 bases). The germline gives CDR1 MNHEY, CDR2 SMNVEV (reference sequence). Deletions cut 3 bases from V and 9 bases from J, with 15 bases between. The CDR3 consists of 14 residues. For the CDR3, the DNA is TGTGCCAGCAGTTTTTATGGCAGGGTCGGTGAGCAGTTCTTC. It specifies CASSFYGRVGEQFF.

V gene TRBV21-1 combines with J gene TRBJ1-5; TRBD1, the table's D call, was not compared with the DNA. TRBV21-1 counts as a pseudogene. The CDR3 has 17 residues. The CDR3 loop reads CASSKMKDHRVNQPQHF. As DNA, the CDR3 is TGTGCCAGCAGCAAAATGAAAGACCACAGGGTCAATCAGCCCCAGCATTTT.

This clone came up a few times. The chain carries TRBV18 and TRBJ2-7; D assignment may be TRBD1 or TRBD2 (5 bases each). CDR1 is KGHSH and CDR2 is LQKENI in the germline V gene. CDR3 size: 14 residues. V dropped 6 bases and J dropped 2 bases, with 14 bases sitting between them. The chain's CDR3 is CASSPGTDAYEQYF. The DNA for the CDR3 is TGTGCCAGCTCGCCCGGGACGGACGCCTACGAGCAGTACTTC.

The rearrangement uses TRBV5-6 and TRBJ1-2; 7 positions agree with TRBD1. The V gene end was trimmed by 3 bases and the J gene end by 8 bases; junction bases not matched to a gene: 13. Germline V CDR1 and CDR2: SGHDT, YYEEEE. CDR3 length equals 15 residues. The CDR3: CASSSPGQSPSGYTF. CDR3 sequence (DNA): TGTGCCAGCAGCTCCCCGGGACAGTCTCCGAGCGGCTACACCTTC. The variable domain in full, with the rest retrieved from reference TRBV5-6 and TRBJ1-2, is DAGVTQSPTHLIKTRGQQVTLRCSPKSGHDTVSWYQQALGQGPQFIFQYYEEEERQRGNFPDRFSGHQFPNYSSELNVNALLLGDSALYLCASSSPGQSPSGYTFGSGTRLTVV.

The V call is TRBV6-1, the J call TRBJ2-1, with a weak D call TRBD2 (5 bases). V was shortened by 5 bases and J by 2 bases, with 7 bases between the two germline ends. This CDR3 region has 13 residues. Germline assignment: CDR1 MNHNS and CDR2 SASEGT. The CDR3 nucleotides are TGTGCCAGCAGTCGGGAAGCCTACAATGAGCAGTTCTTC. Protein sequence: CASSREAYNEQFF.

This sequence joins TRBV29-1 and TRBJ2-5, with 8 positions matching TRBD1. Per the germline V gene, CDR1 is SQVTM and CDR2 is ANQGSEA. The CDR3 loop spans 12 amino acids. The V gene end was trimmed by 7 bases and the J gene end by 4 bases; junction bases not matched to a gene: 5. CDR3 protein: CSGGQGRETQYF. CDR3 nucleotide sequence: TGCAGCGGCGGACAGGGCCGAGAGACCCAGTACTTC. Variable domain in full (rest from reference TRBV29-1 and TRBJ2-5): SAVISQKPSRDICQRGTSLTIQCQVDSQVTMMFWYRQQPGQSLTLIATANQGSEATYESGFVIDKFPISRPNLTFSTLTVSNMSPEDSSIYLCSGGQGRETQYFGPGTRLLVL.

The chain couples TRBV28 to TRBJ1-5; tentative D call: TRBD1 (5 bases). In germline, CDR1 is MDHEN, CDR2 SYDVKM. V was cut by 0 bases and J by 1 base, with 13 bases left in between. This CDR3 is 17 amino acids long. The CDR3 reads CASSLWGIGGSNQPQHF. The CDR3 DNA sequence: TGTGCCAGCAGTTTATGGGGGATTGGGGGAAGCAATCAGCCCCAGCATTTT.

This clone is a singleton in its sample. The CDR3 reads CASSQAGTSDTDTQYF. The CDR3 nucleotides are TGCGCCAGCAGCCAAGCCGGGACTAGCGACACAGATACGCAGTATTTT. V gene TRBV4-1 combines with J gene TRBJ2-3, with 10 bases fitting TRBD2. The J segment lost 2 bases and the V segment lost 1 base, leaving 3 bases of the junction unmatched. Per the germline V gene, CDR1 is MGHRA and CDR2 is YSYEKL. This CDR3 spans 16 amino acids.

This clone came up a few times. CDR3 in amino acids: CASSFVSVSGNTIYF. The CDR3 DNA reads as TGTGCCAGCAGCTTTGTGTCGGTCTCTGGAAACACCATATATTTT. The rearrangement uses TRBV5-8 and TRBJ1-3; no reliable D call. Per the germline V gene, CDR1 is SGHTS and CDR2 is YDEGEE. The V end was cut by 2 bases, the J end by 0 bases, with 9 bases between. The CDR3 is 15 amino acids.

The J gene is TRBJ2-1, the V gene TRBV18, with 11 bases lining up with TRBD1. V gave up 0 bases and J gave up 0 bases; unmatched junction bases: 13. The length of the CDR3 is 21 residues. The germline gives CDR1 KGHSH, CDR2 LQKENI. CDR3 loop: CASSPPRGTGGGQISYNEQFF. The CDR3 coding sequence is TGTGCCAGCTCACCACCGAGAGGGACAGGGGGTGGGCAAATCTCCTACAATGAGCAGTTCTTC.

The CDR3 DNA reads as TGTGCCAGCAGTTCAGGACGGTCGAACACTGAAGCTTTCTTT. It specifies CASSSGRSNTEAFF. The V and J genes are TRBV28 and TRBJ1-1, with D uncertain. Trimming stripped 4 bases from V and 1 base from J, with 10 bases between. In germline, CDR1 is MDHEN, CDR2 SYDVKM. The CDR3 spans 14 residues. Full variable domain (missing parts from reference TRBV28 and TRBJ1-1): DVKVTQSSRYLVKRTGEKVFLECVQDMDHENMFWYRQDPGLGLRLIYFSYDVKMKEKGDIPEGYSVSREKKERFSLILESASTNQTSMYLCASSSGRSNTEAFFGQGTRLTVV.

The genes are TRBV4-1 and TRBJ2-5; a possible D gene is TRBD1 (5 bases). Germline CDR1 and CDR2: MGHRA and YSYEKL. The V end lost 0 bases, the J end lost 3 bases, and 8 bases lay between the germline ends. The length of the CDR3 is 14 residues. The CDR3 bases are TGCGCCAGCAGCCAAGATAGCAGGGAAGAGACCCAGTACTTC. Amino acid sequence: CASSQDSREETQYF.

This clone occurred once. V is TRBV19 and J is TRBJ2-3; a weak D match, TRBD2 (5 bases). From germline, CDR1 is LNHDA and CDR2 SQIVND (reference sequence). Trimming stripped 4 bases from V and 2 bases from J, with 10 bases between. The CDR3 is 14 residues long. As DNA, the CDR3 is TGTGCCAGTAGTACAGCTAGCACCACAGATACGCAGTATTTT. The encoded protein is CASSTASTTDTQYF.

The chain recombines TRBV9 with TRBJ2-3; TRBD1 or TRBD2 may be the D gene (5 bases each). The ends were cut back, 0 bases at V and 0 bases at J, with 5 bases in the middle. Germline CDR1 reads SGDLS; CDR2 reads YYNGEE. This CDR3 contains 14 residues. Here the CDR3 reads CASSVGGSTDTQYF. As DNA, the CDR3 is TGTGCCAGCAGCGTAGGGGGGAGCACAGATACGCAGTATTTT.

The V and J genes are TRBV15 and TRBJ2-5; D uncertain. With 1 base removed from V and 5 bases from J, the gap between germline ends came to 5 bases. Germline V lookup: CDR1 LNHNV, CDR2 YYDKDF (reference sequence). The CDR3 has 12 residues. In nucleotides, the CDR3 is TGTGCCACCAGCAGAGGCTGGGAGACCCAGTACTTC. The encoded protein is CATSRGWETQYF.

The chain's CDR3 is CASSLGGVRNEKLFF. In nucleotides, the CDR3 is TGTGCCAGCAGCTTAGGAGGGGTCAGAAATGAAAAACTGTTTTTT. The chain has TRBV11-2 and TRBJ1-4; weak D call: TRBD1 (5 bases). CDR3 length: 15 residues. The germline CDR1 and CDR2 sequences are SGHAT and FQNNGV. The V gene lost 1 base and the J gene lost 5 bases, with 11 bases spanning the gap.

The V and J genes are TRBV5-4 and TRBJ2-3; no clear D. The CDR3 runs 15 residues. The V gene lost 0 bases and the J gene lost 3 bases, with 11 bases spanning the gap. Germline-derived CDR1 and CDR2 are SGHNT and YYREEE (reference sequence). CDR3 sequence reads: CASSLEATRTDTQYF. CDR3 DNA: TGTGCCAGCAGCTTGGAAGCAACCCGAACAGATACGCAGTATTTT.

This sequence joins TRBV5-4 and TRBJ2-2; the D call may be TRBD1 or TRBD2 (6 bases each). V was shortened by 6 bases and J by 6 bases, with 21 bases between the two germline ends. Germline V lookup: CDR1 SGHNT, CDR2 YYREEE (reference sequence). The CDR3 consists of 16 residues. The CDR3 protein is CASTSLGGRESGELFF. DNA of the CDR3: TGTGCCAGCACTAGTCTGGGGGGCAGAGAGTCCGGGGAGCTGTTTTTT.

This clone was counted ten times or more. The rearrangement joins TRBV4-2 to TRBJ2-3; D tentatively fits TRBD1 or TRBD2 (5 bases each). This CDR3 spans 18 amino acids. V was clipped by 1 base and J by 6 bases, with 23 bases between them. Germline V lookup: CDR1 LGHNA, CDR2 YNFKEQ. The CDR3 DNA reads as TGTGCCAGCAGCCAAGGGGGCGCGGGTGCGGGCTTATCGGATACGCAGTATTTT. It yields the protein CASSQGGAGAGLSDTQYF.